The T cell receptor beta chain under discussion was sequenced for a study of read filtering for tumor transcriptome and immune sequencing. Molecular barcoded adaptors covering alpha/delta and beta/gamma chains were used on approximately 400 ng RNA. MiXCR, applied by TCRdb to the reads, yields one record per CDR3 protein. The table records 75,000 to 95,000 distinct CDR3 sequences, 20% to 25% of them present only once. Many counts were recorded for this clonotype. Every patient had bone marrow sampled while the disease was active. The sequenced sample was a population of CD138-negative cells sorted from bone marrow. The origin of this receptor is a donor at least 40 years old with multiple myeloma.

The CDR3 sequence: CASSVGRRTEAFF. CDR3 DNA sequence: TGTGCCAGCAGTGTTGGGCGGCGCACTGAAGCTTTCTTT. V usage is TRBV28 and J usage is TRBJ1-1; no firm D call. The CDR3 extends over 13 amino acids. Looked up from germline, CDR1 is MDHEN and CDR2 is SYDVKM. Between the trimmed V and J ends, which lost 5 bases and 4 bases, there was a span of 11 bases.